This T cell receptor (beta chain) was sequenced during a study of T cells in Graves' hyperthyroidism and ophthalmopathy. Pregnant or lactating patients were excluded, as were those with uncontrolled infection or other autoimmune disease. There were TCR beta CDR3 regions amplified from RNA transcripts. HTBI primers drove first-round RT-PCR of the TCR CDR3. Each CDR3 protein is one row after TCRdb ran MiXCR on the multiplex PCR reads. The sample lists about 590,000 distinct CDR3 sequences, approximately 15% seen once, with roughly 7.1% in the top ten. This CDR3 is built from 15 residues. Germline lookup yields CDR1 SNHLY and CDR2 FYNNEI. Unmatched junction bases numbered 4, after V lost 4 bases and J lost 4 bases. This clonotype came up many times.

The rearrangement uses TRBV2 and TRBJ2-2, with TRBD2 matching over 9 bases. The receptor was isolated from a woman aged 18-35 years with Graves' ophthalmopathy. The source material was blood. DNA for the CDR3: TGTGCCAGCAGTGGTAGCGGGAGATTCACCGGGGAGCTGTTTTTT. Its translation is CASSGSGRFTGELFF.